This TCR beta chain was observed in a study of T cell changes during pregnancy in multiple sclerosis. Clones were read by immunoSEQ multiplex PCR, and TCRdb kept only the in-frame ones, dropping some. The table records almost 55,000 clones, more than 75% of them present only once. The V end lost 1 base, the J end lost 5 bases, and 15 bases lay between the germline ends. CDR1 and CDR2 from the germline V gene are SGHTA and FQGNSA. This CDR3 region has 15 residues. This receptor was obtained from a female donor with multiple sclerosis, enrolled in a pregnancy study. Source: CD8+ T cells from peripheral blood mononuclear cells, taken before pregnancy. This chain uses TRBV7-2 with TRBJ2-7; a weak D match, TRBD1 (7 bases). CDR3 in DNA: TGTGCCAGCAGCTTAGGGCAGGGGGGCCCCCACGAGCAGTACTTC. Protein product: CASSLGQGGPHEQYF.